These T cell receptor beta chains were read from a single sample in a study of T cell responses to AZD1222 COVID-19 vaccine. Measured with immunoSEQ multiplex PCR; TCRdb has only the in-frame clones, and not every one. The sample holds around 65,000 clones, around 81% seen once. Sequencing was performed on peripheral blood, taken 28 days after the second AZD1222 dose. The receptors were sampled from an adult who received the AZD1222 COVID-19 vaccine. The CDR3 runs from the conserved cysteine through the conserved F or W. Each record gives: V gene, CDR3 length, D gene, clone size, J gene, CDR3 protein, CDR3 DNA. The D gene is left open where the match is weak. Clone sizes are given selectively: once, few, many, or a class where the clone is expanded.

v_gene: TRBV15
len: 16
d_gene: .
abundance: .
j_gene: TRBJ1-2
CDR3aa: CATSRDMAGASTGYTF
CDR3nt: TGTGCCACCAGCAGAGATATGGCAGGGGCCTCTACCGGCTACACCTTC

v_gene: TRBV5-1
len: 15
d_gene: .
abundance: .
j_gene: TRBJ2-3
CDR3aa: CASSLEEGRPDTQYF
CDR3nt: TGCGCCAGCAGCTTGGAAGAGGGTAGGCCAGATACGCAGTATTTT

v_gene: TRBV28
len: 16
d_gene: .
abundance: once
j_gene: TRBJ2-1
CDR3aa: CASSPPRGTIYNEQFF
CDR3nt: TGTGCCAGCAGTCCACCCCGCGGGACAATCTACAATGAGCAGTTCTTC

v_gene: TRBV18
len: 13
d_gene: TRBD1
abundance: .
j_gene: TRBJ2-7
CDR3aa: CASSPKQGYEQYF
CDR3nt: TGTGCCAGCTCACCAAAACAGGGGTACGAGCAGTACTTC

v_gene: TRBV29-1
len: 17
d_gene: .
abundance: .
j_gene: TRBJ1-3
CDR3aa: CSVEYASGESSGNTIYF
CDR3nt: TGCAGCGTTGAATATGCTTCGGGGGAGTCCTCTGGAAACACCATATATTTT

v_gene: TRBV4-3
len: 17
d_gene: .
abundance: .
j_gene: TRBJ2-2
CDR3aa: CASSQAAGRESTGELFF
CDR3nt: TGCGCCAGCAGCCAAGCGGCTGGGCGGGAAAGCACCGGGGAGCTGTTTTTT

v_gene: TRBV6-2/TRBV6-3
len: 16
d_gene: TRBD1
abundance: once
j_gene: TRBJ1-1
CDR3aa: CASSRYTGGRDTEAFF
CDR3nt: TGTGCCAGCAGCCGATACACAGGGGGCAGGGACACTGAAGCTTTCTTT

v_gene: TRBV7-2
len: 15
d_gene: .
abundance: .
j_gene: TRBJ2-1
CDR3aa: CASSLGQGSYNEQFF
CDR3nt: TGTGCCAGCAGCTTAGGTCAGGGCTCCTACAATGAGCAGTTCTTC

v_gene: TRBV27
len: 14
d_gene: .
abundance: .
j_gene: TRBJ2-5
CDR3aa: CASRDTVNVGTQYF
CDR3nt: TGTGCCAGCAGGGACACCGTGAACGTCGGGACCCAGTACTTC

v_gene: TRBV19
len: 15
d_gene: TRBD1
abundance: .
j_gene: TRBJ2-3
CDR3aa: CASSMDRGLVDTQYF
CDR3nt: TGTGCCAGTAGTATGGACAGGGGGCTGGTAGATACGCAGTATTTT

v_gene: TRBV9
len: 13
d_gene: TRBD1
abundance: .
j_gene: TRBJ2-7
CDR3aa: CASSGTGAYEQYF
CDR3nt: TGTGCCAGCAGCGGGACAGGGGCCTACGAGCAGTACTTC

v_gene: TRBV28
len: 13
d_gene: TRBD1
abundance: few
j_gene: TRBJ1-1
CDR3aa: CASSQTGWSEAFF
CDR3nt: TGTGCCAGCAGCCAGACAGGGTGGAGTGAAGCTTTCTTT

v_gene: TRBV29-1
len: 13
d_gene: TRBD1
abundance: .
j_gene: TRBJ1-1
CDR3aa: CSAKRTGETEAFF
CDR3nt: TGCAGCGCAAAAAGGACAGGGGAGACTGAAGCTTTCTTT

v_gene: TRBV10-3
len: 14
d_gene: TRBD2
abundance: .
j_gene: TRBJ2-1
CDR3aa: CAINPGLALDEQFF
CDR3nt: TGTGCCATCAATCCGGGACTAGCGCTGGATGAGCAGTTCTTC

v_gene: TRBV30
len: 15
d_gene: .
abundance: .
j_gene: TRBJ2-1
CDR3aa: CAWSGDGSSYNEQFF
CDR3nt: TGTGCCTGGAGTGGAGACGGAAGCTCCTACAATGAGCAGTTCTTC

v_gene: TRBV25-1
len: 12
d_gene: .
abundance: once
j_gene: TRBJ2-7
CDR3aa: CASSERRNRQYF
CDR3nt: TGTGCCAGCAGTGAGAGGAGGAATCGGCAGTACTTC

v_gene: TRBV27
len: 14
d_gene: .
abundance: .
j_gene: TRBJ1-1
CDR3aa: CASSLFMGAHEAFF
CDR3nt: TGTGCCAGCAGTTTATTTATGGGGGCCCATGAAGCTTTCTTT

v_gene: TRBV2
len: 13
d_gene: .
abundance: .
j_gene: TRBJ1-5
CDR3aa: CASSEEVNQPQHF
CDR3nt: TGTGCCAGCAGTGAAGAAGTTAATCAGCCCCAGCATTTT

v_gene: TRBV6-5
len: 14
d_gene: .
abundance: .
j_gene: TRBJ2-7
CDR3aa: CASSYDQIMGEQYF
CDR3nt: TGTGCCAGCAGTTATGACCAAATAATGGGCGAGCAGTACTTC

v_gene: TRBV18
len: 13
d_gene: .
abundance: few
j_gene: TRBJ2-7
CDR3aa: CASSLATWEEQYF
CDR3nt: TGTGCCAGCTCACTCGCGACGTGGGAAGAGCAGTACTTC

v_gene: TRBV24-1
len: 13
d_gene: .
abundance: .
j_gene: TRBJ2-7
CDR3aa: CATSDYGGHEQYF
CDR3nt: TGTGCCACCAGTGATTACGGGGGCCACGAGCAGTACTTC

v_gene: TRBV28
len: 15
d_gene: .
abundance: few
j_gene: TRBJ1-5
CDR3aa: CASSSLAGLNQPQHF
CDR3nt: TGTGCCAGCAGTTCCCTGGCAGGGCTCAATCAGCCCCAGCATTTT

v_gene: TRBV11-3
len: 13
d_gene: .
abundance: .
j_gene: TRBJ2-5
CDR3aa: CASSLGFQETQYF
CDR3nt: TGTGCCAGCAGCTTGGGCTTCCAAGAGACCCAGTACTTC

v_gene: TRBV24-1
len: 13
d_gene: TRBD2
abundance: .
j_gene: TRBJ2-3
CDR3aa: CATSLAGVDTQYF
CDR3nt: TGTGCCACCAGTCTAGCGGGAGTTGATACGCAGTATTTT

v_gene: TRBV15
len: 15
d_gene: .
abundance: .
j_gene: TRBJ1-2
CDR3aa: CATSRDWTETSGYTF
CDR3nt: TGTGCCACCAGCAGAGATTGGACAGAGACTTCCGGCTACACCTTC

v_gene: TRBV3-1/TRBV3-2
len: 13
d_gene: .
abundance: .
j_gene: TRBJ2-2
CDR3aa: CASSLEVAGELFF
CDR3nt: TGTGCCAGCAGCCTAGAGGTCGCCGGGGAGCTGTTTTTT

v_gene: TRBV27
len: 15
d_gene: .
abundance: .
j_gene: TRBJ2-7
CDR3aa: CASSLLSSRGYEQYF
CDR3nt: TGTGCCAGCAGTTTATTAAGCTCTAGGGGCTACGAGCAGTACTTC

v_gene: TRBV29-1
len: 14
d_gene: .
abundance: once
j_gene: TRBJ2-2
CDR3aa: CSVEGRVNTGELFF
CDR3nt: TGCAGCGTTGAAGGGCGGGTGAACACCGGGGAGCTGTTTTTT

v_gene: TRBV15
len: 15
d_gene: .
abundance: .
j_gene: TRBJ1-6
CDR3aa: CATSIVGRRWSPLHF
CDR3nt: TGTGCCACCAGCATCGTTGGCAGGAGATGGTCACCCCTCCACTTT

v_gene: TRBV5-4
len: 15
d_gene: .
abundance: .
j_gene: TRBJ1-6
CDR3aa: CASSLRPDYNSPLHF
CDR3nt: TGTGCCAGCAGCTTGAGGCCAGACTATAATTCACCCCTCCACTTT

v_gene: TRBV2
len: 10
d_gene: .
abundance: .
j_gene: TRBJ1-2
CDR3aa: CASSGPGLGF
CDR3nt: TGTGCCAGCAGCGGCCCGGGACTTGGGTTC

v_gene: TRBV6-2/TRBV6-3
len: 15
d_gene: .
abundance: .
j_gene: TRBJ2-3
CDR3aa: CASSYQGAYTDTQYF
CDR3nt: TGTGCCAGCAGTTACCAGGGCGCGTACACAGATACGCAGTATTTT

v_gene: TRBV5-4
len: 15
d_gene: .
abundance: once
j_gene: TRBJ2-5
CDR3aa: CASSLLPENQETQYF
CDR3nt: TGTGCCAGCAGCTTGTTGCCGGAGAACCAAGAGACCCAGTACTTC

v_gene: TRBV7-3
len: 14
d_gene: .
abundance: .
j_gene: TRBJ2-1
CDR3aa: CASSPAGFNNEQFF
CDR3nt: TGTGCCAGCAGCCCCGCGGGGTTCAACAATGAGCAGTTCTTC

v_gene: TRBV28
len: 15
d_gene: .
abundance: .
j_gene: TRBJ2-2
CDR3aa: CASSSTGGATGELFF
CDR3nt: TGTGCCAGCAGTTCAACAGGGGGGGCAACCGGGGAGCTGTTTTTT

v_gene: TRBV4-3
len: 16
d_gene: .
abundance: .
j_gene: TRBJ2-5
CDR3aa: CASSQGWRGAQETQYF
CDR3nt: TGCGCCAGCAGCCAGGGGTGGAGGGGGGCTCAAGAGACCCAGTACTTC

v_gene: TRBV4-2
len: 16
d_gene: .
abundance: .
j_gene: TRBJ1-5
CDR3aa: CASSQDWGGSPQPQHF
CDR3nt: TGTGCCAGCAGCCAAGATTGGGGAGGGTCCCCTCAGCCCCAGCATTTT

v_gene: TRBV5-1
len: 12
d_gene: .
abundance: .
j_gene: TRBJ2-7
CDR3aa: CASSPSGHEQYF
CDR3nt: TGCGCCAGCAGCCCTTCCGGGCACGAGCAGTACTTC

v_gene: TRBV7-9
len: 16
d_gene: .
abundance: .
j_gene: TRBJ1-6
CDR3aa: CASRPGTSSYNSPLHF
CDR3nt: TGTGCCAGCAGGCCCGGGACGAGCTCCTATAATTCACCCCTCCACTTT

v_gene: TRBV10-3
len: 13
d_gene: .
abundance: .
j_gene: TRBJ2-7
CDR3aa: CAITGDYSYEQYF
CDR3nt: TGTGCCATCACAGGGGACTACTCCTACGAGCAGTACTTC

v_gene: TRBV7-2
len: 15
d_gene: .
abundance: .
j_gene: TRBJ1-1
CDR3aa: CASSLVRSVGTEAFF
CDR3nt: TGTGCCAGCAGCTTAGTTCGTTCCGTTGGCACTGAAGCTTTCTTT

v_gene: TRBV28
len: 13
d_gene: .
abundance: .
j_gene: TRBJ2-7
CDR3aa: CASSLGRRYEQYF
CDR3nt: TGTGCCAGCAGTTTGGGGAGGAGGTACGAGCAGTACTTC

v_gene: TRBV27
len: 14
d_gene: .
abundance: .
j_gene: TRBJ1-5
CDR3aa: CASREGARNQPQHF
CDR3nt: TGTGCCAGCAGGGAGGGAGCGAGAAATCAGCCCCAGCATTTT

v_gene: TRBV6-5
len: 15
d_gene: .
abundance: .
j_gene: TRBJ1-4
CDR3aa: CASSYSTSRNEKLFF
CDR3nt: TGTGCCAGCAGTTACTCGACATCCCGGAATGAAAAACTGTTTTTT

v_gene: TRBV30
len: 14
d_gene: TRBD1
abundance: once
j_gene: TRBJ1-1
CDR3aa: CAWSSGQPNTEAFF
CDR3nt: TGTGCCTGGAGTTCGGGACAGCCGAACACTGAAGCTTTCTTT

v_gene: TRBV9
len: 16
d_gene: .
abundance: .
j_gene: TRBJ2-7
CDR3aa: CASSVATGLSRHEQYF
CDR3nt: TGTGCCAGCAGCGTAGCTACAGGACTCAGTAGGCACGAGCAGTACTTC

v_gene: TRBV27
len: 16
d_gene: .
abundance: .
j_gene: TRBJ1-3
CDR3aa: CASSFGGPLSGNTIYF
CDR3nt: TGTGCCAGCAGTTTCGGGGGGCCCCTCTCTGGAAACACCATATATTTT

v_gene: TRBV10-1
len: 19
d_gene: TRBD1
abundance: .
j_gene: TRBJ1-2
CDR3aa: CASIRFTGDLRGWDYGYTF
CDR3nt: TGCGCCAGCATAAGATTTACAGGGGACCTCCGCGGCTGGGACTATGGCTACACCTTC

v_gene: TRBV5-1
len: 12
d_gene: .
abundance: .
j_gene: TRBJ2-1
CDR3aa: CASSLIDNEQFF
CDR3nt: TGCGCCAGCAGCTTGATCGACAATGAGCAGTTCTTC

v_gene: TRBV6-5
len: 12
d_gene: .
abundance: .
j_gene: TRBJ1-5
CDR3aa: CASSHDHQPQHF
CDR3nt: TGTGCCAGCAGCCACGATCATCAGCCCCAGCATTTT

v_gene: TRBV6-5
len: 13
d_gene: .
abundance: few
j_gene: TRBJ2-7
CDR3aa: CASSYSQQSMQYF
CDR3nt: TGTGCCAGCAGTTACTCCCAACAGTCTATGCAGTACTTC

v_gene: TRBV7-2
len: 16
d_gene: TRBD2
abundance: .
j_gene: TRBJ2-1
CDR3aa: CASSLVGLANQNEQFF
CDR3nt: TGTGCCAGCAGCTTAGTGGGACTAGCTAACCAGAATGAGCAGTTCTTC